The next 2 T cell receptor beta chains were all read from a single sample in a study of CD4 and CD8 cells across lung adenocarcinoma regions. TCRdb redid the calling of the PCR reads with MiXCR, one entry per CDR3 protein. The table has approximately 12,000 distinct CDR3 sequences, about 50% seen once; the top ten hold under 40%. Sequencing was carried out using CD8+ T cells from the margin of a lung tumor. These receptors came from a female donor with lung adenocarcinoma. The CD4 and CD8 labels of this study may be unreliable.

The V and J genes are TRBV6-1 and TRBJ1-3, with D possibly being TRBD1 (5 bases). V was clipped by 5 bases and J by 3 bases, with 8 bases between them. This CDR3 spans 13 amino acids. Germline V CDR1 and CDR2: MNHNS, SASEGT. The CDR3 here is CASSRTSGNTIYF. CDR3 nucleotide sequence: TGTGCCAGCAGTAGGACAAGTGGAAACACCATATATTTT.

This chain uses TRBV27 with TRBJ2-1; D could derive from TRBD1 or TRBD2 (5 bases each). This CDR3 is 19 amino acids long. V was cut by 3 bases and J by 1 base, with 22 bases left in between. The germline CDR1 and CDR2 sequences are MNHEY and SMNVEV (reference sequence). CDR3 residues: CASSFRGGRQSYSYNEQFF. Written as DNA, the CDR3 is TGTGCCAGCAGTTTTAGGGGTGGGAGACAATCTTATTCCTACAATGAGCAGTTCTTC.